These 11 T cell receptor beta chains originate from one sample sequenced in a study of blood T cell repertoires in COVID-19. Profiling relied on immunoSEQ multiplex PCR, and the TCRdb table lists in-frame clones only, not all of them. The repertoire holds fewer than 250,000 clones, with about 83% as singletons. The source material was peripheral blood. The source of these receptors is a human donor in a cohort sampled during active COVID-19.

This chain joins TRBV6-5 and TRBJ2-7; 7 bases fit TRBD1. The ends lost 2 bases at V and 5 bases at J; junction bases unmatched: 12. Germline V CDR1 and CDR2: MNHEY, SVGAGI. The CDR3 spans 16 residues. The CDR3 loop reads CASSYSLIPGQNEQYF. The CDR3 DNA sequence: TGTGCCAGCAGTTACAGCCTTATTCCGGGACAGAACGAGCAGTACTTC.

The chain links TRBV7-2 to TRBJ2-4; no firm D call. V was cut by 1 base and J by 0 bases, with 7 bases left in between. CDR1 and CDR2 (germline): SGHTA, FQGNSA. The CDR3 covers 15 residues. This CDR3 reads CASSLGEAAKNIQYF. CDR3 bases: TGTGCCAGCAGCTTAGGAGAGGCAGCCAAAAACATTCAGTACTTC.

This clone was seen more than once but under ten times. V is TRBV5-4 and J is TRBJ2-7, with TRBD2 identical over 12 bases. Germline CDR1 and CDR2: SGHNT and YYREEE (reference sequence). J was trimmed by 2 bases and V by 3 bases; bases with no gene match: 3. The CDR3 is 15 amino acids. The CDR3 DNA is TGTGCCAGCAGCTACCTAGCGGGGGGGCCCTACGAGCAGTACTTC. It is translated as CASSYLAGGPYEQYF.

CDR3 protein: CASSPPGQGHYNEQFF. CDR3 coding DNA: TGTGCCAGCAGCCCTCCAGGACAGGGACACTACAATGAGCAGTTCTTC. The V gene is TRBV7-9, the J gene TRBJ2-1, with 8 nucleotides matching TRBD1. Germline V gives CDR1 SEHNR, CDR2 FQNEAQ (reference sequence). CDR3 size: 16 residues. V trimming: 5 bases; J trimming: 3 bases; junction bases outside the gene matches: 9.

J is TRBJ1-1 and V is TRBV9, with 7 positions matching TRBD1. Germline CDR1 is SGDLS and CDR2 is YYNGEE. Trimming took 5 bases from V and 1 from J; bases not matched to a gene: 2. The CDR3 runs 13 residues. CDR3 sequence: CASSRQGNTEAFF. The CDR3 coding sequence is TGTGCCAGCAGTCGACAGGGGAACACTGAAGCTTTCTTT. Combining the CDR3 with reference TRBV9 and TRBJ1-1 gives the whole variable domain DSGVTQTPKHLITATGQRVTLRCSPRSGDLSVYWYQQSLDQGLQFLIQYYNGEERAKGNILERFSAQQFPDLHSELNLSSLELGDSALYFCASSRQGNTEAFFGQGTRLTVV.

V usage is TRBV29-1 and J usage is TRBJ2-3, with D possibly TRBD1 on 6 matching bases. The CDR3 sequence is 13 residues long. The germline V gene encodes CDR1 SQVTM and CDR2 ANQGSEA. Deletions cut 7 bases from V and 2 bases from J, with 13 bases between. The CDR3: CSAVQGHTDTQYF. As DNA, the CDR3 is TGCAGCGCCGTACAGGGACACACAGATACGCAGTATTTT.

This CDR3 reads CASSPSGGARGNEQFF. CDR3 bases: TGTGCCAGCAGCCCAAGCGGGGGGGCCCGGGGCAATGAGCAGTTCTTC. This chain links TRBV7-3 with TRBJ2-1; 10 bases match TRBD2. V shed 5 bases, J shed 6 bases, and the junction held 10 bases outside the gene matches. The CDR3 contains 16 residues. From germline, CDR1 is SGHTA and CDR2 FQGTGA.

J is TRBJ1-1 and V is TRBV19, with 9 bases matching TRBD1. The trim removed 4 bases at V and 4 bases at J, leaving 7 bases unmatched. The germline gives CDR1 LNHDA, CDR2 SQIVND (reference sequence). CDR3 size: 15 residues. In nucleotides, the CDR3 is TGTGCCAGTAGTACCACCGGGACAGGGCCCACTGAAGCTTTCTTT. This sequence encodes CASSTTGTGPTEAFF.

The chain employs TRBV2 and TRBJ2-3; D possibly corresponds to TRBD1 (5 bases). The germline V gene encodes CDR1 SNHLY and CDR2 FYNNEI. The CDR3 sequence is 15 residues long. V gave up 6 bases and J gave up 4 bases, with 17 bases separating them. This chain's CDR3 is CASSNRPALPDTQYF. For the CDR3, the DNA is TGTGCCAGCAGCAACAGGCCCGCATTACCAGATACGCAGTATTTT.

The chain has TRBV11-2 and TRBJ1-2; unclear D gene. Deletions cut 5 bases from V and 8 bases from J, with 18 bases between. This CDR3 region has 14 residues. Germline CDR1 and CDR2: SGHAT and FQNNGV. The CDR3 loop reads CASSQTRRSGGYTF. In nucleotides, the CDR3 is TGTGCCAGCAGCCAAACGAGGAGGTCTGGGGGCTACACCTTC.

The genes are TRBV28 and TRBJ1-2; D is unclear. The V gene's germline CDR1 is MDHEN and CDR2 SYDVKM. CDR3 length: 14 amino acids. V was pared by 4 bases and J by 8 bases, with 17 bases between. The CDR3 bases are TGTGCCAGCAGTTCACGGGGTGGTATAGGAGGCTACACCTTC. It is translated as CASSSRGGIGGYTF.